The 15 T cell receptor beta chains in this list originate from one sample, sequenced in a study of T cells in Graves' hyperthyroidism and ophthalmopathy. What was amplified from RNA transcripts were TCR beta CDR3 regions. An initial round of RT-PCR targeting the TCR CDR3 relied on the HTBI primer set. TCRdb reprocessed the multiplex PCR reads with MiXCR, giving one entry per CDR3 protein. The sample holds around 620,000 distinct CDR3 sequences, 15% to 20% seen once. Sequenced material: blood. Receptors were obtained from a woman between 25 and 40 years old with Graves' hyperthyroidism.

In this sample, this clonotype turned up many times. The chain joins TRBV28 to TRBJ1-2; 8 nucleotides align to TRBD1. The CDR3 has 14 amino acids. CDR1 is MDHEN, CDR2 SYDVKM, per germline. J was trimmed by 4 bases and V by 2 bases; bases with no gene match: 3. As DNA, the CDR3 is TGTGCCAGCAGTTTAGGGGACAGGACCTATGGCTACACCTTC. It is translated as CASSLGDRTYGYTF.

This clonotype came up many times. In nucleotides, the CDR3 is TGTGCCAGCAGCTTACAGCCCGACAATGAGCAGTTCTTC. It encodes CASSLQPDNEQFF. The genes are TRBV11-2 and TRBJ2-1; D is uncertain. The V and J ends lost 2 bases and 5 bases respectively, with 7 bases between them. CDR1 and CDR2 from the germline V gene are SGHAT and FQNNGV. The CDR3 is 13 amino acids.

V gene TRBV3-1 combines with J gene TRBJ2-3; the match to TRBD1 covers 10 bases. V lost 4 bases to trimming and J lost 4 bases; unmatched junction nucleotides: 5. Per germline, CDR1 LGHDT and CDR2 YNNKEL (reference sequence). This CDR3 spans 15 amino acids. The CDR3 spells CASSRGQGSADTQYF. The CDR3 nucleotides read TGTGCCAGCAGCCGGGGACAGGGGAGTGCAGATACGCAGTATTTT.

This chain connects TRBV9 to TRBJ2-5; 7 nucleotides agree with TRBD1. Per germline, CDR1 SGDLS and CDR2 YYNGEE. V lost 0 bases to trimming and J lost 1 base; unmatched junction nucleotides: 3. This CDR3 is 15 amino acids long. DNA for the CDR3: TGTGCCAGCAGCGTAGAAGGGACAGTCCAAGAGACCCAGTACTTC. It codes for CASSVEGTVQETQYF.

In its sample, this clonotype was seen many times. This chain links TRBV18 with TRBJ1-1, with no clear D. Germline V CDR1 and CDR2: KGHSH, LQKENI. The V end was cut by 0 bases, the J end by 2 bases, with 10 bases between. CDR3 length: 15 amino acids. The CDR3 here is CASSPPARLNTEAFF. Written as DNA, the CDR3 is TGTGCCAGCTCACCACCTGCACGCCTAAACACTGAAGCTTTCTTT.

The rearrangement joins TRBV18 to TRBJ2-1; D is possibly TRBD2 (6 bases). Germline V gene data show CDR1 as KGHSH and CDR2 as LQKENI. The CDR3 contains 17 residues. V was cut by 5 bases and J by 2 bases, with 19 bases left in between. CDR3 nucleotides: TGTGCCAGCTCATACCCTCCGGGACTGAAGACCTACAATGAGCAGTTCTTC. Encoded protein: CASSYPPGLKTYNEQFF. Together with reference TRBV18 and TRBJ2-1, the CDR3 gives the full variable domain: NAGVMQNPRHLVRRRGQEARLRCSPMKGHSHVYWYRQLPEEGLKFMVYLQKENIIDESGMPKERFSAEFPKEGPSILRIQQVVRGDSAAYFCASSYPPGLKTYNEQFFGPGTRLTVL.

This clonotype was picked up a small number of times. This chain connects TRBV12-5 to TRBJ1-1, with D maybe TRBD1 (6 bases). Trimming pared 5 bases from V and 4 bases from J, leaving 11 bases between. The germline V gene has CDR1 LGHNT and CDR2 FRNRAP. This CDR3 comprises 13 residues. CDR3 DNA sequence: TGTGCTAGTGGTCTGGAGGGGGGCACTGAAGCTTTCTTT. Protein: CASGLEGGTEAFF.

CDR3 in amino acids: CASSRGLAGAYNEQFF. The DNA of the CDR3 is TGTGCCAGCAGCCGAGGACTAGCGGGAGCCTACAATGAGCAGTTCTTC. The chain carries TRBV28 and TRBJ2-1; 13 nucleotides agree with TRBD2. The V and J ends lost 6 bases and 2 bases, in that order; junction bases with no gene match: 4. CDR3 size: 16 residues. The germline gives CDR1 MDHEN, CDR2 SYDVKM.

Turning to this clonotype: A single base separates this from a much larger clone, so it may be a read error. Because the CDR3 is missing its conserved closing phenylalanine or tryptophan, this is likely a read error. This chain links TRBV30 with TRBJ1-5; no clear D gene. Germline CDR1 reads GTSNPN; CDR2 reads SVGIG (reference sequence). The CDR3 runs to 13 residues. Trimming removed 1 base at V and 7 bases at J, with 11 bases between. CDR3 amino acids: CAWSDHLNQPQHL. The CDR3 bases are TGTGCCTGGAGTGACCACCTTAACCAGCCCCAGCATCTT.

This clonotype has ten or more counts. This chain joins TRBV12-5 and TRBJ2-1; 14 bases align to TRBD2. The junction had 5 bases not matched to a gene; V was cut back by 5 bases and J by 8 bases. The germline CDR1 and CDR2 sequences are LGHNT and FRNRAP. The CDR3 has 15 amino acids. CDR3 amino acids: CASGTGLAGEDEQFF. In DNA form, the CDR3 reads TGTGCTAGTGGTACGGGACTAGCGGGAGAAGATGAGCAGTTCTTC.

This clonotype was seen just once. It may be a read error: a sequence one base away is much more abundant. The chain employs TRBV28 and TRBJ1-6, with TRBD1 matching 10 bases. The germline V gene encodes CDR1 MDHEN and CDR2 SYDVKM. CDR3 length: 14 residues. V shed 9 bases and J 10 bases; nucleotides not matched to a gene: 9. CDR3 bases: TGTGCCAGAAGCCGGGGACAGGGGACATCACCCCTCCACTTT. Residues: CARSRGQGTSPLHF. The variable domain in full, with the rest retrieved from reference TRBV28 and TRBJ1-6, is DVKVTQSSRYLVKRTGEKVFLECVQDMDHENMFWYRQDPGLGLRLIYFSYDVKMKEKGDIPEGYSVSREKKERFSLILESASTNQTSMYLCARSRGQGTSPLHFGNGTRLTVT.

Notes on this clonotype: One end of the junction fails to match germline, which may point to a read error. The genes are TRBV7-2 and TRBJ1-1, with TRBD1 matching over 7 bases. CDR3 length: 14 amino acids. From germline, CDR1 is SGHTA and CDR2 FQGNSA. The CDR3 region has the DNA TGTGCCAGCAGCCTCGACAGGGACACCACTGAACCTTTCTTT. This sequence encodes CASSLDRDTTEPFF.

This clonotype was counted only a few times. The chain couples TRBV20-1 to TRBJ2-1; D may be TRBD1 (6 bases). Deletions cut 1 base from V and 8 bases from J, with 21 bases between. The CDR3 is 16 amino acids. Germline-derived CDR1 and CDR2 are DFQATT and SNEGSKA (reference sequence). CDR3 region: CSARAYKGVTHDEQFF. The CDR3 nucleotides are TGCAGTGCTAGAGCTTATAAGGGGGTAACCCACGATGAGCAGTTCTTC.

This clonotype was found a few times. V usage is TRBV7-2 and J usage is TRBJ1-2; D call uncertain. CDR3 length equals 14 residues. V lost 1 base and J lost 2, with 8 bases in between. The germline CDR1 and CDR2 sequences are SGHTA and FQGNSA. The CDR3 DNA is TGTGCCAGCAGCTTAGGCACATCAAACTATGGCTACACCTTC. It translates to CASSLGTSNYGYTF.

A note on this clonotype: A single base separates this from a much larger clone, so it may be a read error. As DNA, the CDR3 is TGTGTCAGCAGTCCCAGGACAGGGAAGGCCGAGCAGTACTTC. It specifies CVSSPRTGKAEQYF. V is TRBV12-3 or TRBV12-4 and J is TRBJ2-7, with 8 bases that match TRBD1. There are 14 residues in the CDR3.